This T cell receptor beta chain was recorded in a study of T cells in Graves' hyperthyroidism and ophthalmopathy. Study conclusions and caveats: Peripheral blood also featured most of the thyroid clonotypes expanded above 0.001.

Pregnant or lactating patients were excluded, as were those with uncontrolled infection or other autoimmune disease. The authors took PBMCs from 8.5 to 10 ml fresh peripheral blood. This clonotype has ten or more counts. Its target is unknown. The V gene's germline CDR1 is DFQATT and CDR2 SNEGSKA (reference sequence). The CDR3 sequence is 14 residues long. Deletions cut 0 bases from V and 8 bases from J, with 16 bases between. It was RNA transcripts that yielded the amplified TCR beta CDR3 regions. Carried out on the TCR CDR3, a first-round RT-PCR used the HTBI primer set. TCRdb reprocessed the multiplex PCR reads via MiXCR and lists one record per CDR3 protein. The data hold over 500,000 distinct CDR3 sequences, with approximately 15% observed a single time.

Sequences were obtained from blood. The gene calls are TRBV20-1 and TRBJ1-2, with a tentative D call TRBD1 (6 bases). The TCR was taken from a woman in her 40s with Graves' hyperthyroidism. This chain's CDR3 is CSARDPNRALGYTF. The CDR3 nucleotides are TGCAGTGCTAGAGATCCCAACAGGGCGCTAGGCTACACCTTC.